The entry that follows covers one T cell receptor beta chain sequence. Its specificity is not known. The data were obtained in a study of T cell responses to AZD1222 COVID-19 vaccine. Regarding the study as a whole: CD4 TCRs covered the whole spike, strongest at regions 160-218 and 743-854. Within unmutated variant regions lay the reported targets of nearly half of spike-specific TCRs. The sample set comprised mostly white British donors with more females, and clonal diversity was possibly underestimated.

The CDR3 is 16 amino acids. The germline V gene has CDR1 LGHDT and CDR2 YNNKEL (reference sequence). The V end lost 0 bases, the J end lost 0 bases, and 9 bases lay between the germline ends. TCRdb keeps only in-frame clones here, not all; method: immunoSEQ multiplex PCR. The sample lists more than 140,000 clones, 88% seen once, with 3% to 4% in the top ten. This sequence originates from an adult in good health. The sample in question was peripheral blood, obtained on day 0 of MenACWY control vaccination. V usage is TRBV3-1 (or the pseudogene TRBV3-2) and J usage is TRBJ2-1; D not resolved. As DNA, the CDR3 is TGTGCCAGCAGCCAAGAAAGTCTCGGCTCCTACAATGAGCAGTTCTTC. Translation gives CASSQESLGSYNEQFF.